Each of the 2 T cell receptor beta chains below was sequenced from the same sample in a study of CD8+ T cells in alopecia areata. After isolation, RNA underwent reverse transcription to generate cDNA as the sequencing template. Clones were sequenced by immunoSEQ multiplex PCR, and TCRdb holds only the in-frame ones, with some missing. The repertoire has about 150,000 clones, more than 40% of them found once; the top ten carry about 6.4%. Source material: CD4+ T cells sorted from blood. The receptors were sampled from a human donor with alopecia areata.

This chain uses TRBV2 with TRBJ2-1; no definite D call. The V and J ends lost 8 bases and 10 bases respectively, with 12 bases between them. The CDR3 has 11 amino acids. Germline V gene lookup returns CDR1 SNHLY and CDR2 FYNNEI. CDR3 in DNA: TGTGCCAGCGTAGGCCCGGGCGAGCAGTTCTTC. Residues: CASVGPGEQFF.

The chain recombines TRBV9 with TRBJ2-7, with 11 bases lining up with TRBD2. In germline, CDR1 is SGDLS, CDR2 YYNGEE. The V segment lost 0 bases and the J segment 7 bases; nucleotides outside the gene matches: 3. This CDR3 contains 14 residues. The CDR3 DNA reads TGTGCCAGCAGCGTAGAGGCTAGCGGGAGGGAGCAGTACTTC. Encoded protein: CASSVEASGREQYF.